In its sample, the clone carrying this T cell receptor (beta chain) was seen a few times. What it recognizes is unknown. Sequencing used immunoSEQ multiplex PCR; TCRdb keeps in-frame clones, though not all of them. The sample includes 4,500 or so clones, approximately 80% of them seen just once. The data were obtained in a study of immune cell composition in non-small cell lung cancer. V gave up 0 bases and J gave up 6 bases, with 15 bases separating them. Germline V CDR1 and CDR2: ENHRY, SYGVKD. The CDR3 spans 16 residues. Study-level results: Tumour-associated clones >0.5% occurred in roughly a third of adenocarcinomas, less than 80% of squamous.

The clonotype originates from a human donor with non-small cell lung cancer. Material: lung tumor tissue. V usage is TRBV10-3 and J usage is TRBJ2-1; D not certain. The CDR3 DNA follows: TGTGCCATCAGTGAGTCGACTCAGATGGGTTTCAATGAGCAGTTCTTC. Translating gives CAISESTQMGFNEQFF.